This TCR beta chain was sequenced for a study of T cells in Graves' hyperthyroidism and ophthalmopathy (dated by TCRdb to about 2019). Broadly, across the study: Peripheral blood was sampled at the time of initial diagnosis, prior to any treatment. To identify distinguishing TCR V-J signatures, a discovery cohort of 100 or so patients was used, comprising 40 to 45 with Graves' ophthalmopathy and 57 with stable Graves' hyperthyroidism. Once sampling was done, hyperthyroidism patients were given methimazole at a starting dose of 30 mg daily, whereas ophthalmopathy patients were given high-dose intravenous methylprednisolone. The 95 to 100 discovery patients were divided at random into training and test sets in a 7:3 ratio. TCR Vbeta CDR3 sequencing of some 140 peripheral blood samples (approximately 44 ophthalmopathy, about 74 hyperthyroidism and some 17 progressor patients) is reported in the paper. Prospective prediction of ophthalmopathy was tested in an independent validation cohort of approximately 19 hyperthyroidism patients and 15 to 17 patients who later progressed to ophthalmopathy. In addition, the study compared T-cell repertoires in thyroid tissue and in blood from about 6 Graves' hyperthyroidism patients. Overall study outcomes, separate from this receptor: Most expanded thyroid clonotypes (frequency above 0.001) were also found in blood, which suggests that blood repertoires may mirror thyroid immune responses. In validation, progression to ophthalmopathy was predicted by the model with nearly 71% sensitivity and about 72% specificity, a median of roughly 6 months before onset. No statistical method was used to set the sample size in advance, and investigators knew the group allocation. A model built on a 13 V-J signature distinguished ophthalmopathy from stable hyperthyroidism, reaching about 88% sensitivity and 81% to 83% specificity in cross-validation and 80%/75% in testing.

The TCR beta CDR3 regions were amplified from RNA transcripts. The first round of RT-PCR for the TCR CDR3 was performed with the HTBI primer set and the Qiagen OneStep RT-PCR kit. Libraries were constructed in a second round of multiplex PCR, after which size selection and purification were carried out. Paired-end sequencing of the libraries was performed with 100 bp reads on an Illumina HiSeq2000. The paper's data handling went like this. SOAPnuke was used to process the raw data, throwing out any read that contained adapters or uncalled bases, had a mean Phred below 15, or lacked an exact constant-primer or identifier match. High-quality paired reads were merged using COPE v1.2.5, and each unique nucleotide sequence was defined as a clonotype. Clonotypes were aligned to IMGT TRBV, TRBD and TRBJ reference segments using MiTCR v1.1. The analysis was restricted to V-J combinations with a frequency above 0.0001, which together covered 99% to 99.2% of the repertoires. A TCS score was defined as the ratio of F50 (clonal expansion) to E x V (chaos), with BLOSUM62-based TCRdist applied between CDR3 peptides within each V-J. Welch's t-statistics and random forest reduced roughly 500 V-J features to about 12, which were used in a naive Bayes classifier (R e1071). The raw public reads went through TCRdb reprocessing: fastp at Q25, MiXCR clone calling, in-frame beta chains kept. Rows are combined by CDR3 protein, so each entry shows the most common genes and DNA. Clone size and V and J calls follow TCRdb, not the original study. This sample lists hundreds of thousands of distinct CDR3 sequences; 16% were detected once. Clones ranked in the top ten supply less than 3.5% of the sample.

The germline V gene (reference sequence) gives CDR1 as GTSNPN and CDR2 as SVGIG. Inclusive of the bounding cysteine and phenylalanine, the CDR3 is 12 residues long. Only the CDR3 part of the read is kept: 36 bases, read in frame from the first base. Cut back by 0 bases and 1 base, the V and J ends lie 4 bases apart. Ophthalmopathy patients had moderately to severely active disease, Clinical Activity Score of at least 3, NOSPECS grade of at least 4, and duration under 3 months. Exclusion was applied to patients with uncontrolled infections, other autoimmune diseases, pregnancy or lactation. Clinical symptoms, serum thyroxine and TRAb, thyroid ultrasound, and orbital computed tomography formed the basis for the diagnoses. PBMCs were separated from 10 ml of fresh peripheral blood using Ficoll-Paque density gradient centrifugation. Trizol reagent was used to extract total RNA, and RNA quality was then checked on an Agilent 2100 Bioanalyzer.

As concerns this clonotype: The antigen this receptor binds is unknown. A read error may explain this, as a much larger clone is one base away.

The sequencing input was blood. This clonotype originated in a woman in her forties with Graves' ophthalmopathy. This sequence uses TRBV30 and TRBJ2-7, with no confidently assigned D gene. This receptor has the CDR3 CAWSVLSYEQYF. The sequenced DNA is TGTGCCTGGAGTGTATTGTCCTACGAGCAGTACTTC.